This T cell receptor beta chain appears in the sequencing data of a study of T cell responses to AZD1222 COVID-19 vaccine. Measured with immunoSEQ multiplex PCR; TCRdb has only the in-frame clones, and not every one. The table shows some 130,000 clones, with approximately 90% occurring only once. The CDR3 is made up of 15 amino acids. From germline, CDR1 is SGHTA and CDR2 FQGNSA. Deletions cut 1 base from V and 0 bases from J, with 7 bases between. The sequence was collected from an adult in good health. This chain connects TRBV7-2 to TRBJ1-5; D gene ambiguous. The sample was peripheral blood, taken on day 0 of AZD1222 vaccination. CDR3 nucleotide sequence: TGTGCCAGCAGCTTAGGAGAAAATAGCAATCAGCCCCAGCATTTT. It is translated as CASSLGENSNQPQHF.